This T cell receptor beta chain was retrieved from a study of shared clonotypes between healthy human individuals. For this clone: Its antigen is not identified.

Donors were healthy HIV-negative adults without recent acute infections or vaccinations. The data were produced by immunoSEQ multiplex PCR, yet TCRdb's version contains in-frame clones alone and is incomplete. Of fewer than 3 million clones in the sample, about nine tenths are singletons; the top ten hold 0.37%. General study findings and limits: The sharing of 4.5% to 5% of naive CD4 clonotypes was seen across a handful of donors. The study found lower generation probabilities in non-shared clonotypes than in those shared by all four donors.

The sequence was obtained from a man between 18 and 35 years old in good health. Some clones in this sample may be carry-over from other donors' samples. The material sequenced was naive CD4+ T cells from PBMCs. The subset: CD45RA+ positively selected.

The CDR3 reads CASSLGVENTEAFF. The CDR3, as DNA: TGTGCCAGCAGCTTAGGTGTGGAGAACACTGAAGCTTTCTTT. The V gene is TRBV11-2, the J gene TRBJ1-1; D call uncertain. Germline CDR1 SGHAT, CDR2 FQNNGV. This CDR3 spans 14 amino acids. V dropped 1 base and J dropped 1 base, with 7 bases sitting between them.